This TCR beta chain was identified in a study of immune heterogeneity within non-small cell lung tumors. Study findings and constraints: Different patients shared few of their high-frequency T-cell receptor beta clonotypes.

The TCR beta CDR3 region underwent multiplex PCR amplification with 32 V and 13 J primers. One entry per CDR3 protein, called by TCRdb with MiXCR from the multiplex PCR reads. This sample has 2,500 to 3,500 distinct CDR3 sequences, with 15% to 20% found just once. This clonotype was recorded a few times. Its antigen is not identified. The CDR3 runs to 18 residues. The V gene's germline CDR1 is DFQATT and CDR2 SNEGSKA (reference sequence). Trimming at V came to 6 bases and at J to 2 bases, leaving 16 bases not matched to a gene. Each sample used about 0.55 ug of genomic DNA from bulk tumor tissue. Each primary tumor yielded several biopsies, collected far apart from one another at surgery. These patients got curative surgery after being newly diagnosed with untreated non-small cell lung cancer.

The source material was lung tumor tissue. The receptor's source is a man aged 45-65 years with non-small cell lung cancer. The V gene is TRBV20-1, the J gene TRBJ2-3; 11 bases agree with TRBD2. CDR3 nucleotides: TGCAGTGCCCAACCGTTCGGGACTAGCGGTATCTTCACAGATACGCAGTATTTT. It translates to CSAQPFGTSGIFTDTQYF.